A single sample is the source of the 17 T cell receptor beta chains below, sequenced in a study of CD8 T cells in Susac syndrome. RNA amounts of roughly 0.5 to 1 ug underwent reverse transcription with random hexamers. TCRdb reanalysed the immunoSEQ multiplex PCR reads using MiXCR and keeps one entry per CDR3 protein. The profile shows around 170,000 distinct CDR3 sequences, under 95% of them singletons. Sequencing input: CD4+ T cells from PBMCs. The receptors stem from a human donor in good health.

This rearrangement joins TRBV10-2 to TRBJ1-1, with a possible D match to TRBD1 (6 bases). The CDR3 is 14 residues long. Trimming took off 4 bases at V and 4 bases at J, with 13 bases between the two ends. The germline gives CDR1 WSHSY, CDR2 SAAADI. The CDR3 coding sequence is TGCGCCAGCAGTGGAGGGGGTGCGGTCACTGAAGCTTTCTTT. It is translated as CASSGGGAVTEAFF.

CDR3 sequence (DNA): TGTGCCAGCAGTCCGCGGGGGTATGGCTACACCTTC. Amino acids: CASSPRGYGYTF. The chain combines TRBV7-8 with TRBJ1-2; maybe TRBD1 (5 bases). Germline loops: CDR1 SGHVS, CDR2 FQNEAQ. The CDR3 spans 12 residues. Between the trimmed V and J ends, which lost 6 bases and 5 bases, there was a span of 10 bases. The variable domain in full, completed from reference TRBV7-8 and TRBJ1-2, reads GAGVSQSPRYKVAKRGQDVALRCDPISGHVSLFWYQQALGQGPEFLTYFQNEAQLDKSGLPSDRFFAERPEGSVSTLKIQRTQQEDSAVYLCASSPRGYGYTFGSGTRLTVV.

Only a few counts were recorded for this clonotype. The rearrangement links TRBV7-2 to TRBJ2-7, with a weak D call TRBD1 (6 bases). V shed 3 bases and J shed 1 base, with 10 bases lying between them. CDR3 length: 14 amino acids. Germline V gives CDR1 SGHTA, CDR2 FQGNSA. In nucleotides, the CDR3 is TGTGCCAGCAGCTTGGCTACAGGGTCCTACGAGCAGTACTTC. The encoded protein is CASSLATGSYEQYF.

V gene TRBV29-1 combines with J gene TRBJ1-2; weak D call: TRBD1 (6 bases). Germline values: CDR1 SQVTM, CDR2 ANQGSEA. This CDR3 is built from 12 residues. V lost 5 bases, J lost 6 bases, and 13 bases lay in between. The CDR3 DNA sequence: TGCAGCGTTCTTGGGGGGCGCGATGGCTACACCTTC. This codes for CSVLGGRDGYTF.

The gene calls are TRBV29-1 and TRBJ2-5; D remains unclear. Germline CDR1 reads SQVTM; CDR2 reads ANQGSEA. The CDR3 runs to 12 residues. Trimming removed 6 bases at V and 5 bases at J, with 13 bases between. DNA of the CDR3: TGCAGCGTGACCCCGGTTGTGGAGACCCAGTACTTC. Translated, it gives CSVTPVVETQYF.

The chain combines TRBV24-1 with TRBJ2-3; maybe TRBD1 (5 bases). Germline values: CDR1 KGHDR, CDR2 SFDVKD. V was cut by 5 bases and J by 3 bases, with 14 bases left in between. The CDR3 extends over 15 amino acids. The CDR3 is CATSVQGPRTDTQYF. The CDR3 nucleotides read TGTGCCACCAGTGTTCAGGGCCCGAGGACAGATACGCAGTATTTT.

The chain employs TRBV2 and TRBJ1-5; D call uncertain. The germline V and J ends were trimmed by 8 bases and 5 bases, with 13 bases remaining between them. Germline V gene data show CDR1 as SNHLY and CDR2 as FYNNEI. This CDR3 has 13 amino acids. CDR3 sequence reads: CASGGQDYQPQHF. In DNA, the CDR3 is TGTGCCAGCGGCGGGCAGGACTATCAGCCCCAGCATTTT. The whole variable domain, filled in from reference TRBV2 and TRBJ1-5, reads EPEVTQTPSHQVTQMGQEVILRCVPISNHLYFYWYRQILGQKVEFLVSFYNNEISEKSEIFDDQFSVERPDGSNFTLKIRSTKLEDSAMYFCASGGQDYQPQHFGDGTRLSIL.

This clonotype has just a few counts. The CDR3 DNA follows: TGCAGCGTAAACTACAGGGGGCGAGAGTACGAGCAGTACTTC. The encoded protein is CSVNYRGREYEQYF. This sequence joins TRBV29-1 and TRBJ2-7; 9 positions agree with TRBD1. V lost 6 bases, J lost 4 bases, and 10 bases stayed unmatched. The V gene's germline CDR1 is SQVTM and CDR2 ANQGSEA. The CDR3 is made up of 14 amino acids.

This chain uses TRBV20-1 with TRBJ2-5, with D possibly matching TRBD2 (5 bases). CDR1 is DFQATT and CDR2 is SNEGSKA in the germline V gene (reference sequence). Deletions cut 5 bases from V and 1 base from J, with 5 bases between. The CDR3 consists of 11 residues. The CDR3 here is CSARGQETQYF. Written as DNA, the CDR3 is TGCAGTGCTCGGGGCCAAGAGACCCAGTACTTC.

This sequence joins TRBV29-1 and TRBJ2-3, with 8 bases identical to TRBD2. CDR3 length: 13 amino acids. Germline V lookup: CDR1 SQVTM, CDR2 ANQGSEA. Trimming at V came to 3 bases and at J to 7 bases, leaving 6 bases not matched to a gene. Here the CDR3 DNA reads TGCAGCGTTGACCGGGGGGGGCCGCATACGCAGTATTTT. Residues: CSVDRGGPHTQYF.

CDR3 nucleotide sequence: TGTGCCAGCTCACCTCCGGGACAGGGGACGGGCTACACCTTC. It is translated as CASSPPGQGTGYTF. The rearrangement joins TRBV18 to TRBJ1-2; 10 bases agree with TRBD1. The CDR3 has 14 residues. Germline V gene sequence: CDR1 KGHSH, CDR2 LQKENI. V lost 3 bases, J lost 8 bases, and 6 bases stayed unmatched.

V and J are TRBV4-1 and TRBJ2-1; TRBD2 matches at 13 bases. Germline V gives CDR1 MGHRA, CDR2 YSYEKL. V shed 7 bases and J 0 bases; nucleotides not matched to a gene: 6. The CDR3 has 17 amino acids. CDR3 protein: CASKGLAGLSSYNEQFF. The DNA for the CDR3 is TGCGCCAGCAAGGGACTAGCGGGACTTAGCTCCTACAATGAGCAGTTCTTC.

This chain connects TRBV4-2 to TRBJ1-5, with D possibly being TRBD1 (5 bases). CDR3 length equals 18 residues. V shed 0 bases and J shed 0 bases, with 15 bases lying between them. Germline values: CDR1 LGHNA, CDR2 YNFKEQ. CDR3 DNA sequence: TGTGCCAGCAGCCAAGAAGGCGGGACCTGGAATAGCAATCAGCCCCAGCATTTT. Protein: CASSQEGGTWNSNQPQHF.

This chain joins TRBV9 and TRBJ2-2; D might be TRBD1 (6 bases). Germline CDR1 SGDLS, CDR2 YYNGEE. The CDR3 contains 14 residues. Between the trimmed V and J ends, which lost 4 bases and 5 bases, there was a span of 12 bases. The CDR3 region is CASSKQGRTGELFF. CDR3 DNA: TGTGCCAGCAGCAAACAGGGTCGGACCGGGGAGCTGTTTTTT. The full variable domain, its missing parts supplied by reference TRBV9 and TRBJ2-2, is DSGVTQTPKHLITATGQRVTLRCSPRSGDLSVYWYQQSLDQGLQFLIQYYNGEERAKGNILERFSAQQFPDLHSELNLSSLELGDSALYFCASSKQGRTGELFFGEGSRLTVL.

The chain joins TRBV2 to TRBJ1-1; D is uncertain. The ends were cut back, 3 bases at V and 6 bases at J, with 11 bases in the middle. CDR1 and CDR2 (germline): SNHLY, FYNNEI. The CDR3 extends over 13 amino acids. CDR3 region: CASSDSRSAEAFF. The CDR3 region has the DNA TGTGCCAGCAGTGATAGTCGGTCGGCTGAAGCTTTCTTT.

This chain uses TRBV12-3 or TRBV12-4 with TRBJ1-2; no clear D gene. The ends were cut back, 4 bases at V and 0 bases at J, with 3 bases in the middle. This CDR3 is built from 12 residues. This CDR3 reads CASSSTNYGYTF. CDR3 nucleotide sequence: TGTGCCAGCAGTTCTACTAACTATGGCTACACCTTC.

The V gene is TRBV7-3, the J gene TRBJ2-5, with a weak D call TRBD2 (5 bases). The CDR3 contains 13 residues. Germline lookup yields CDR1 SGHTA and CDR2 FQGTGA. V shed 7 bases and J shed 4 bases, with 13 bases lying between them. In nucleotides, the CDR3 is TGTGCCAGCACCAACTTGGGGAGAGAGACCCAGTACTTC. It codes for CASTNLGRETQYF.